One sample yielded the 26 T cell receptor beta chains listed below, sequenced in a study of T cells in Graves' hyperthyroidism and ophthalmopathy. Authors of the study amplified TCR beta CDR3 regions from RNA transcripts. When the TCR CDR3 underwent first-round RT-PCR, the HTBI primer set was used. MiXCR, applied by TCRdb to the multiplex PCR reads, yields one record per CDR3 protein. The sample records 500,000 to 650,000 distinct CDR3 sequences, 14% being singletons. Source material: blood. These receptors were collected from a woman aged 50 to 60 with Graves' ophthalmopathy.

In this sample, this clonotype turned up many times. In DNA form, the CDR3 reads TGTGCCAGCAGCCATCTCGCAGGGGGGTGGGAGACCCAGTACTTC. Its translation is CASSHLAGGWETQYF. The V gene is TRBV3-1, the J gene TRBJ2-5; D perhaps matches TRBD1 (7 bases). The germline gives CDR1 LGHDT, CDR2 YNNKEL (reference sequence). V lost 3 bases and J lost 5, with 16 bases in between. This CDR3 spans 15 amino acids.

Ten or more counts support this clonotype. The chain employs TRBV12-3 or TRBV12-4 and TRBJ2-7; 8 bases are shared with TRBD1. V was clipped by 3 bases and J by 3 bases; unmatched bases: 4. The CDR3 length is 14 residues. The CDR3 loop reads CASSFRTGFYEQYF. DNA of the CDR3: TGTGCCAGCAGTTTCAGGACAGGGTTCTACGAGCAGTACTTC.

CDR3 region: CASSRGFTRTGELFF. The CDR3 DNA follows: TGCGCCAGCAGCCGGGGGTTCACTAGGACCGGGGAGCTGTTTTTT. The chain joins TRBV4-3 to TRBJ2-2, with D tentatively TRBD1 or TRBD2 (5 bases each). There are 15 residues in the CDR3. Germline V gene sequence: CDR1 LGHNA, CDR2 YSLEER. Trimming left V 4 bases short and J 5 bases short, with 14 bases between.

The genes are TRBV2 and TRBJ2-7, with TRBD2 matching over 13 bases. In germline, CDR1 is SNHLY, CDR2 FYNNEI. The CDR3 covers 15 residues. Losses at the gene ends were 4 bases for V and 2 bases for J; bases not matched to a gene: 2. The CDR3 region has the DNA TGTGCCAGCAGTGCGGGACTAGCGGGACCCTACGAGCAGTACTTC. It is translated as CASSAGLAGPYEQYF.

This clonotype was seen a handful of times. The rearrangement uses TRBV12-3 or TRBV12-4 and TRBJ2-1; TRBD1 agrees at 11 bases. V was pared by 5 bases and J by 7 bases, with 7 bases of the junction left unmatched. The CDR3 has 15 amino acids. DNA for the CDR3: TGTGCCAGCAGTCCCCCGGGACAGGGGGGGAATGAGCAGTTCTTC. Amino acids: CASSPPGQGGNEQFF.

This clonotype was recorded a few times. The V gene is TRBV5-1, the J gene TRBJ2-7; D assignment may be TRBD1 or TRBD2 (5 bases each). The CDR3 is 14 residues long. Germline V lookup: CDR1 SGHRS, CDR2 YFSETQ. Trimming took off 4 bases at V and 3 bases at J, with 14 bases between the two ends. Here the CDR3 DNA reads TGCGCCAGCAGCCCCGGGGACCGCAACTACGAGCAGTACTTC. The encoded protein is CASSPGDRNYEQYF.

As DNA, the CDR3 is TGTGCCAGCAGCGTCAGACTAGCGGGAGCTATGGGTGAGCAGTTCTTC. Protein product: CASSVRLAGAMGEQFF. The V gene is TRBV9, the J gene TRBJ2-1; 12 nucleotides agree with TRBD2. This CDR3 has 16 residues. Germline CDR1 reads SGDLS; CDR2 reads YYNGEE. The V gene end was trimmed by 2 bases and the J gene end by 9 bases; junction bases not matched to a gene: 9.

Many counts were recorded for this clonotype. This rearrangement joins TRBV28 to TRBJ2-1, with 9 bases matching TRBD1. The CDR3 spans 14 residues. In germline, CDR1 is MDHEN, CDR2 SYDVKM. The V and J ends lost 6 bases and 8 bases, in that order; junction bases with no gene match: 8. This CDR3 reads CASRPRDRVYEQFF. CDR3 coding DNA: TGTGCCAGCAGGCCTAGGGACAGGGTCTATGAGCAGTTCTTC.

The sample holds many counts of this clonotype. The rearrangement uses TRBV7-3 and TRBJ2-3, with 9 nucleotides matching TRBD1. V shed 6 bases, J shed 3 bases, and the junction held 16 bases outside the gene matches. This CDR3 comprises 18 residues. CDR1 and CDR2 from the germline V gene are SGHTA and FQGTGA. This chain's CDR3 is CASSSSPGQGIGTDTQYF. The DNA for the CDR3 is TGTGCCAGCAGTTCCTCTCCGGGACAGGGTATCGGAACAGATACGCAGTATTTT.

This clonotype was seen repeatedly, ten times or more. The CDR3 nucleotides are TGTGCCAGCAGTGGAAAAGGACAGGACCAAGAGACCCAGTACTTC. The encoded protein is CASSGKGQDQETQYF. The V gene is TRBV2, the J gene TRBJ2-5; 7 nucleotides match TRBD1. From germline, CDR1 is SNHLY and CDR2 FYNNEI. The trim removed 4 bases at V and 0 bases at J, leaving 5 bases unmatched. The CDR3 consists of 15 residues.

This chain joins TRBV12-3 or TRBV12-4 and TRBJ1-3; 7 nucleotides line up with TRBD1. Trimming cost V 6 bases and J 0 bases; bases outside gene matches: 5. This CDR3 spans 15 amino acids. Here the CDR3 DNA reads TGTGCCAGCAGCCCGGGACAGCACTCTGGAAACACCATATATTTT. As protein: CASSPGQHSGNTIYF.

This clonotype showed up many times. This rearrangement joins TRBV12-3 or TRBV12-4 to TRBJ2-6, with TRBD2 as a possible D gene (5 bases). The CDR3 has 15 residues. V shed 5 bases and J shed 0 bases, with 8 bases lying between them. The CDR3 spells CASSALGSGANVLTF. In DNA form, the CDR3 reads TGTGCCAGCAGTGCACTAGGCTCTGGGGCCAACGTCCTGACTTTC.

The sample holds many counts of this clonotype. The V gene is TRBV5-1, the J gene TRBJ2-7; a weak D match, TRBD2 (5 bases). The CDR3 runs to 14 residues. The germline V and J ends were trimmed by 0 bases and 3 bases, with 10 bases remaining between them. Germline V gives CDR1 SGHRS, CDR2 YFSETQ. The CDR3: CASSLEASYYEQYF. As DNA, the CDR3 is TGCGCCAGCAGCTTGGAGGCTAGCTACTACGAGCAGTACTTC. Full variable domain (outside the CDR3, taken from reference TRBV5-1 and TRBJ2-7): KAGVTQTPRYLIKTRGQQVTLSCSPISGHRSVSWYQQTPGQGLQFLFEYFSETQRNKGNFPGRFSGRQFSNSRSEMNVSTLELGDSALYLCASSLEASYYEQYFGPGTRLTVT.

This clonotype has a count of ten or more. The chain joins TRBV6-1 to TRBJ2-7; 8 nucleotides align to TRBD2. Germline loops: CDR1 MNHNS, CDR2 SASEGT. Trimming took 6 bases from V and 2 from J; bases not matched to a gene: 12. The CDR3 is made up of 16 amino acids. CDR3 bases: TGTGCCAGCAGCTACGGGAGGGTTCGACCAACCTACGAGCAGTACTTC. This codes for CASSYGRVRPTYEQYF.

This clonotype was detected ten times or more. V is TRBV6-2 or TRBV6-3 and J is TRBJ2-7; TRBD2 agrees at 9 bases. Germline-derived CDR1 and CDR2 are MNHEY and SVGEGT. The CDR3 consists of 14 residues. Losses at the gene ends were 4 bases for V and 2 bases for J; bases not matched to a gene: 3. CDR3 sequence (DNA): TGTGCCAGCAGTTGGCTAGCGGGAACCTACGAGCAGTACTTC. It is translated as CASSWLAGTYEQYF.

This clonotype was seen repeatedly, ten times or more. V usage is TRBV7-2 and J usage is TRBJ2-7, with 7 bases that match TRBD2. Unmatched junction bases numbered 10, after V lost 4 bases and J lost 7 bases. Per the germline V gene, CDR1 is SGHTA and CDR2 is FQGNSA. The CDR3 is 14 amino acids. CDR3 amino acids: CASSSSGGGREQYF. The CDR3 DNA is TGTGCCAGCAGCTCCTCGGGTGGCGGGAGAGAGCAGTACTTC.

This clonotype showed up just a few times. This sequence joins TRBV27 and TRBJ2-7, with D possibly being TRBD1 or TRBD2 (6 bases each). Trimming pared 3 bases from V and 6 bases from J, leaving 12 bases between. The germline V gene encodes CDR1 MNHEY and CDR2 SMNVEV (reference sequence). The CDR3 totals 13 residues. CDR3 region: CASSFSGAGEQYF. CDR3 coding DNA: TGTGCCAGCAGTTTCTCGGGGGCCGGCGAGCAGTACTTC.

Of note for this clonotype: A junction boundary mismatches the germline segment, possibly from a read error. The V gene is TRBV4-2, the J gene TRBJ2-3; D possibly corresponds to TRBD2 (5 bases). Germline-derived CDR1 and CDR2 are LGHNA and YNFKEQ. The CDR3 runs to 16 residues. This CDR3 is CASSQVSAASTDTQYF. The CDR3 coding sequence is TGCGCCAGCAGCCAAGTCTCAGCGGCTAGCACAGATACGCAGTATTTT.

This clonotype was found many times. This chain links TRBV12-3 or TRBV12-4 with TRBJ2-7, with 10 bases that match TRBD1. This CDR3 comprises 14 residues. The V segment lost 4 bases and the J segment 5 bases; nucleotides outside the gene matches: 5. The CDR3 reads CASSSGDRGHEQYF. For the CDR3, the DNA is TGTGCCAGCAGTTCGGGGGACAGGGGCCACGAGCAGTACTTC.

Ten or more counts support this clonotype. V usage is TRBV28 and J usage is TRBJ1-6, with TRBD1 matching over 8 bases. Unmatched junction bases numbered 9, after V lost 1 base and J lost 10 bases. CDR1 and CDR2 from the germline V gene are MDHEN and SYDVKM. This CDR3 has 16 amino acids. Here the CDR3 reads CASSLLRTGRESPLHF. CDR3 bases: TGTGCCAGCAGTTTATTGCGGACAGGGCGAGAGTCACCCCTCCACTTT.

The chain uses TRBV6-1 and TRBJ2-2; D unclear. Germline V CDR1 and CDR2: MNHNS, SASEGT. Trimming removed 7 bases from V and 3 bases from J, with 9 bases in between. The length of the CDR3 is 13 residues. In nucleotides, the CDR3 is TGTGCCAGCACGAAGAGAGACACCGGGGAGCTGTTTTTT. Protein: CASTKRDTGELFF.

This clonotype was detected many times. The chain carries TRBV5-5 and TRBJ2-1; the match to TRBD2 covers 8 bases. Germline CDR1 and CDR2: SGHKS and YYEKEE (reference sequence). The trim removed 5 bases at V and 12 bases at J, leaving 4 bases unmatched. The CDR3 is made up of 11 amino acids. CDR3 protein: CASSLGTRQFF. DNA of the CDR3: TGTGCCAGCAGTCTCGGGACTAGGCAGTTCTTC.

This clonotype has ten or more counts. The chain carries TRBV28 and TRBJ2-3; the D is unclear. CDR3 size: 14 residues. V was cut by 1 base and J by 0 bases, with 5 bases left in between. The germline V gene encodes CDR1 MDHEN and CDR2 SYDVKM. CDR3 nucleotides: TGTGCCAGCAGTTTATCCCTTAGCACAGATACGCAGTATTTT. Translating gives CASSLSLSTDTQYF.

This clonotype was counted ten times or more. V usage is TRBV15 and J usage is TRBJ1-4; 8 bases are shared with TRBD1. The trim removed 3 bases at V and 3 bases at J, leaving 6 bases unmatched. The CDR3 covers 16 residues. Germline V gives CDR1 LNHNV, CDR2 YYDKDF (reference sequence). CDR3 sequence: CATSRARTGSNEKLFF. The DNA of the CDR3 is TGTGCCACCAGCAGGGCAAGGACAGGGTCTAATGAAAAACTGTTTTTT. Full variable domain (missing parts from reference TRBV15 and TRBJ1-4): DAMVIQNPRYQVTQFGKPVTLSCSQTLNHNVMYWYQQKSSQAPKLLFHYYDKDFNNEADTPDNFQSRRPNTSFCFLDIRSPGLGDTAMYLCATSRARTGSNEKLFFGSGTQLSVL.

The table lists this clonotype with many counts. The genes are TRBV20-1 and TRBJ2-3; 11 bases fit TRBD2. The CDR3 contains 14 residues. CDR1 is DFQATT, CDR2 SNEGSKA, per germline (reference sequence). V lost 8 bases to trimming and J lost 2 bases; unmatched junction nucleotides: 6. The CDR3 DNA follows: TGCAGTCCGACTAGCGGGATTCCCACAGATACGCAGTATTTT. This encodes CSPTSGIPTDTQYF.

This clonotype was counted ten times or more. The V and J genes are TRBV12-3 or TRBV12-4 and TRBJ1-6; unclear D gene. The CDR3 is made up of 12 amino acids. The ends were cut back, 8 bases at V and 12 bases at J, with 14 bases in the middle. CDR3 sequence reads: CASPGPPVPLHF. CDR3 nucleotides: TGTGCCAGCCCGGGCCCTCCTGTACCCCTCCACTTT.